This T cell receptor (beta chain) was recovered during a study of T-cell reconstitution after alpha-beta-depleted transplantation in children (dated by TCRdb to 2016 to 2018). At the level of the whole study: Using TCR repertoire profiling, the study quantitatively followed how T-cell immune reconstitution unfolded in children after TCRalphabeta/CD19-depleted allogeneic hematopoietic cell transplantation. Points the paper makes about the study in general: The high TCRbeta diversity at day 60 in some patients was ascribed to recipient T cells and intrathymic progenitors that had survived conditioning. The apparently early recovery of alphabetaT-cell counts about two months after transplant reportedly depended on only several hundred rapidly expanded clones that came from non-depleted graft cells. Over the following months the frequencies of hyperexpanded clones went down, and after one year T-cell counts and TCRbeta diversity were mostly credited to newly produced T cells.

This sample's treatment or condition label indicates: allogeneic hematopoietic cell transplantation with graft depleted of TCRalphabeta T cells and CD19 B cells. The transplant recipients were children given TCRalphabeta/CD19-depleted allogeneic hematopoietic cell grafts. As regards this clonotype: Its antigen is not yet known. Base-call qualities are not available, and no considerably larger clone is one nucleotide away.

The library was generated by PCR. Data came from an Illumina HiSeq 2500. TCR libraries were prepared with molecular barcoding, using unique molecular identifiers to normalize TCRbeta repertoire quantification. The public reads were reanalyzed by TCRdb: fastp trimming at Q25, MiXCR alignment, in-frame beta chains only. Rows merge per CDR3 protein into single entries with the most common DNA and genes. In all, the sample holds fewer than 1 million distinct CDR3 sequences, and under 20% of those were seen once. The ten largest clonotypes hold approximately 5% of the sample. The CDR3 spans 11 residues, from the cysteine through the phenylalanine. Kept here is only the CDR3 DNA, which spans 33 bases and is read in frame from base 1. The junction carries 6 bases between V and J, which are trimmed by 2 bases and 10 bases respectively. Taken from the germline V gene, the CDR1 and CDR2 loops are MNHEY and SVGEGT.

The chain was built from TRBV6-2 or TRBV6-3 and TRBJ2-1, with the D gene not clear enough to name. The origin of this receptor is a male patient aged 10-17 years who had a stem cell transplant for acute lymphoblastic leukemia, so the T cells may come from the graft donor. The sample consisted of PBMCs, mostly from graft donor cells, taken 360 days after TCRalphabeta/CD19-depleted stem cell transplant. The CDR3 loop reads CASSYPEEQFF. The DNA reads TGTGCCAGCAGTTACCCGGAGGAGCAGTTCTTC.